This entry describes one TCR beta chain. Antigen unknown. Relative to the germline gene, one junction end is altered; a read error may explain this. The sample comes from a study of T cell responses to AZD1222 COVID-19 vaccine. The wider study: Second doses that came at about 4 or about 12 weeks were put together.

The V gene's germline CDR1 is LGHNA and CDR2 YSLEER. CDR3 length: 16 residues. The study's findings and limits: Spike-specific TCR breadth and depth grew following two AZD1222 doses.

The method was immunoSEQ multiplex PCR; TCRdb's version includes in-frame clones alone and lacks a portion of them. This sample has 90,000 to 120,000 clones, with about 85% found just once. This receptor was taken from an adult in good health. Specimen: peripheral blood, collected on day 0 of AZD1222 vaccination. This sequence joins TRBV4-3 and TRBJ1-3; tentatively, D is TRBD1 (6 bases). The CDR3 loop is CASSKERGGAGNTIYF. CDR3 coding DNA: TGCGCCAGCAGCAAAGAGAGGGGGGGCGCTGGAAACACCATATATTTT.